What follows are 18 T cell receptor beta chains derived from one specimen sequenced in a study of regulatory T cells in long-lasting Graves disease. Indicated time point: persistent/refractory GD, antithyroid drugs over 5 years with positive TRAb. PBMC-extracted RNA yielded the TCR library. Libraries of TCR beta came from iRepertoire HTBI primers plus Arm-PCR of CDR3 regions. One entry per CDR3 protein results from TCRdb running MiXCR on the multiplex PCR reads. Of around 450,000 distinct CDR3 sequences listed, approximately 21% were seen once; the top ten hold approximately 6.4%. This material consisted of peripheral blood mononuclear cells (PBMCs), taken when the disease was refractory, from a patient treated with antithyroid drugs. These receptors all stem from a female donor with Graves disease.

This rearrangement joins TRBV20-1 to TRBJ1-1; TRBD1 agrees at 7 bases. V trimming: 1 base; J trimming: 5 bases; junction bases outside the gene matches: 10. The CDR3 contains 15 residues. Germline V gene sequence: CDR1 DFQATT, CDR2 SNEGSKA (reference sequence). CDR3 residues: CSARGSGGGWTEAFF. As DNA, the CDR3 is TGCAGTGCTAGAGGTTCAGGGGGTGGGTGGACTGAAGCTTTCTTT.

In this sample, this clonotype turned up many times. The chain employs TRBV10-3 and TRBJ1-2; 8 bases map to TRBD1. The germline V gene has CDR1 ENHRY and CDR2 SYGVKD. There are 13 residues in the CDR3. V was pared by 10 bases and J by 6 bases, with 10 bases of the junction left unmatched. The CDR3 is CATRTGTLDGYTF. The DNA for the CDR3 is TGTGCCACCCGGACAGGGACCTTGGATGGCTACACCTTC.

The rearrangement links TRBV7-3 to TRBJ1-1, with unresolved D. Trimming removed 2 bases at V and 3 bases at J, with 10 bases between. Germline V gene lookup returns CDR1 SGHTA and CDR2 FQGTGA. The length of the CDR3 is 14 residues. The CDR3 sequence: CASSLGMVHTEAFF. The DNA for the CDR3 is TGTGCCAGCAGCTTAGGGATGGTTCACACTGAAGCTTTCTTT.

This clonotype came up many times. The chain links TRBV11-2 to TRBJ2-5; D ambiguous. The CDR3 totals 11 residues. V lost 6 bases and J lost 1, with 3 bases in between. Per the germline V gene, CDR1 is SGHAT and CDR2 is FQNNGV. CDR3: CASSTQETQYF. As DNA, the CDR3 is TGTGCCAGCAGTACCCAAGAGACCCAGTACTTC.

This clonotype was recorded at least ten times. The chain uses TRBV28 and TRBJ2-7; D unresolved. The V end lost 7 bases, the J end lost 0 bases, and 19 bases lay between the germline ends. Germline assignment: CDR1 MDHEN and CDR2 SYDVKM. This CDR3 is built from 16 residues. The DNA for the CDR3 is TGTGCCAGCACCCTTGGGTTCGGCCTAAGCTCCTACGAGCAGTACTTC. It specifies CASTLGFGLSSYEQYF.

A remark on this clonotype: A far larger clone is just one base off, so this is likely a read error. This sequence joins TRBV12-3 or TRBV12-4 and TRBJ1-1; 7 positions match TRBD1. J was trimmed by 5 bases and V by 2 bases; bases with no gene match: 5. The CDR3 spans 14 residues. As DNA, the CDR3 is TGTGCCAGCAGTTTACAGGGGGGAAGGACTGAAGCTTTCTTT. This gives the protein CASSLQGGRTEAFF.

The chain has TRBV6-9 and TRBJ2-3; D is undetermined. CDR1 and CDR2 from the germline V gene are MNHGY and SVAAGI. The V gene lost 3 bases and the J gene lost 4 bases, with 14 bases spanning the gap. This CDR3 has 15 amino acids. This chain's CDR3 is CASSYSGPRPDTQYF. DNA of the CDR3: TGTGCCAGCAGTTACTCAGGTCCTAGACCAGATACGCAGTATTTT.

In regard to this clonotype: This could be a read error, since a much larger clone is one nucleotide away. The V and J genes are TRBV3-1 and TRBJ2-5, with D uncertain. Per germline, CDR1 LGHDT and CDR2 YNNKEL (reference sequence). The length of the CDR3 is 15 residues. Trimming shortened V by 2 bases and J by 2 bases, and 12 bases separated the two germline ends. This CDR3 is CASSQRVDPQETQYF. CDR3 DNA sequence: TGTGCCAGCAGCCAAAGGGTTGACCCACAAGAGACCCAGTACTTC.

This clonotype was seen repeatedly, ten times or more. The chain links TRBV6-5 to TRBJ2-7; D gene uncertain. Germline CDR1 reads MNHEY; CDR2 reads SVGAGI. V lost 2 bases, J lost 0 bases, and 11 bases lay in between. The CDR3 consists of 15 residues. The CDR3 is CASSYDRTDSYEQYF. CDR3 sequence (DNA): TGTGCCAGCAGTTACGATCGGACGGACTCCTACGAGCAGTACTTC.

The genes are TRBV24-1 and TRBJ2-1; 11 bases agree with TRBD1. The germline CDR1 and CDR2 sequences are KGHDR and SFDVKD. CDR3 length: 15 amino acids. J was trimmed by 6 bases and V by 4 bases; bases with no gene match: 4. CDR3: CATSDPGTGGNEQFF. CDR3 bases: TGTGCCACCAGTGACCCCGGGACAGGGGGCAATGAGCAGTTCTTC.

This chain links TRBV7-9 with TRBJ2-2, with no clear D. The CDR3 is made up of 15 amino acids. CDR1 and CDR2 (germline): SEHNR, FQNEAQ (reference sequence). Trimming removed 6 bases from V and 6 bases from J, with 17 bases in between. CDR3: CASSSAVLSPGELFF. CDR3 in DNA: TGTGCCAGCAGTTCGGCGGTTCTCTCCCCCGGGGAGCTGTTTTTT.

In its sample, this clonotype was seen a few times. The CDR3 is CASSVGANSGNTIYF. In DNA, the CDR3 is TGTGCCAGCAGCGTAGGAGCCAACTCTGGAAACACCATATATTTT. This chain connects TRBV9 to TRBJ1-3; the D is unclear. CDR1 and CDR2 from the germline V gene are SGDLS and YYNGEE. V dropped 0 bases and J dropped 0 bases, with 7 bases sitting between them. The CDR3 consists of 15 residues. Variable domain in full (rest from reference TRBV9 and TRBJ1-3): DSGVTQTPKHLITATGQRVTLRCSPRSGDLSVYWYQQSLDQGLQFLIQYYNGEERAKGNILERFSAQQFPDLHSELNLSSLELGDSALYFCASSVGANSGNTIYFGEGSWLTVV.

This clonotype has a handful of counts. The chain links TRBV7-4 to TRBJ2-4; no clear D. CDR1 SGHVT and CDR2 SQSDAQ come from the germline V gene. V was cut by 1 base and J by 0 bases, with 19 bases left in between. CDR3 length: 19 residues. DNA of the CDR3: TGTGCCAGCAGCTTAGGGGGAATCGGGCCACGGACAGCCAAAAACATTCAGTACTTC. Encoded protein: CASSLGGIGPRTAKNIQYF.

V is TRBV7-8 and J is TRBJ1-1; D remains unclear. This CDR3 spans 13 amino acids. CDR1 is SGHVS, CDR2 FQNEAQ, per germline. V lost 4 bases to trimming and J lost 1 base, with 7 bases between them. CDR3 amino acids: CASSSLPNTEAFF. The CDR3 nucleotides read TGTGCCAGCAGCTCACTACCGAACACTGAAGCTTTCTTT.

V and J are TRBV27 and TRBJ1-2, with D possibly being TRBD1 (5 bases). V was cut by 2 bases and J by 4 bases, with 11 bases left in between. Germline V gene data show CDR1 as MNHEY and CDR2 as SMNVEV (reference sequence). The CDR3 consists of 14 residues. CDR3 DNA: TGTGCCAGCAGTTTAGGGGGATATACCTATGGCTACACCTTC. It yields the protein CASSLGGYTYGYTF.

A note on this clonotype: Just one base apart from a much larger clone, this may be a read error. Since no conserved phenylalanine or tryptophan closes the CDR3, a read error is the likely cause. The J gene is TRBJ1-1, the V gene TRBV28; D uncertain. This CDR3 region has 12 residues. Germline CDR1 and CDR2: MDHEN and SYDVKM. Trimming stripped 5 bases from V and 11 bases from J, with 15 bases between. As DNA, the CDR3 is TGTGCCAGCAGTGCAGAACTTCTAGACGCTTTCCTT. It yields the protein CASSAELLDAFL.

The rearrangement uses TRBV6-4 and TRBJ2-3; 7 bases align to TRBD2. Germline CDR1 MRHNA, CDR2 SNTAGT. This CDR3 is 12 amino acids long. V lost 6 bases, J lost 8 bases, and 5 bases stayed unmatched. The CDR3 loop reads CASSLTGGTQYF. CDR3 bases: TGTGCCAGCAGCCTAACGGGGGGTACGCAGTATTTT.

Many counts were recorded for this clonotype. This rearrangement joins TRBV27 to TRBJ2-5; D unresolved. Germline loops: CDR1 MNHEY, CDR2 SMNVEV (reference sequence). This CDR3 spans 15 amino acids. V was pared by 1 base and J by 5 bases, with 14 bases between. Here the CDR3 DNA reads TGTGCCAGCAGTTTATACTTCGGAGTCCGGGAGACCCAGTACTTC. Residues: CASSLYFGVRETQYF.